The present T cell receptor beta chain was sequenced within a study of cytomegalovirus exposure and HLA in healthy donors. Findings and limits, study-wide: Association of under 20,000 TCR beta sequences with HLA alleles was found at 0.05 false discovery rate in a later analysis.

Comment on this clone: No antigen is known for it.

Both 60 Vbeta primers and 13 Jbeta primers went into the PCR. Profiled with immunoSEQ multiplex PCR; TCRdb holds only in-frame clones, not every one. Among around 100,000 clones listed, 79% were seen once. Trimming took off 0 bases at V and 10 bases at J, with 16 bases between the two ends. Germline lookup yields CDR1 LNHNV and CDR2 YYDKDF (reference sequence). The CDR3 loop spans 16 amino acids. This receptor was taken from a middle-aged woman in good health and CMV-seronegative. The chain joins TRBV15 to TRBJ1-6; D is perhaps TRBD1 (5 bases). Sequencing was done on a sample of PBMCs. The CDR3 loop is CATSRDSVGGNSPLHF. CDR3 sequence (DNA): TGTGCCACCAGCAGAGATAGCGTCGGGGGGAACTCACCCCTCCACTTT.